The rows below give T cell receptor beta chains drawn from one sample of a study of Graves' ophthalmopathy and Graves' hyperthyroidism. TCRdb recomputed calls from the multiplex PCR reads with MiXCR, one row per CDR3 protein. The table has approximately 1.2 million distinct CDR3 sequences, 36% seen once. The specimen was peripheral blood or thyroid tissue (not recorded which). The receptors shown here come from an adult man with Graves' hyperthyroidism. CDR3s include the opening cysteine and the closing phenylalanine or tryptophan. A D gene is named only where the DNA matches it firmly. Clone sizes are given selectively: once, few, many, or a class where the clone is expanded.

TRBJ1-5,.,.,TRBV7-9,CASSRQEVSDQPQHF,TGTGCCAGCAGTCGACAGGAGGTCTCCGATCAGCCCCAGCATTTT
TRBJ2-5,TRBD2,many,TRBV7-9,CASNMGLAGGETQYF,TGTGCCAGCAACATGGGACTAGCGGGAGGCGAGACCCAGTACTTC
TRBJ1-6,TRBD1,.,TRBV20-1,CSAKPGTGLVSPLHF,TGCAGTGCCAAACCGGGGACAGGGTTGGTTTCACCCCTCCACTTT
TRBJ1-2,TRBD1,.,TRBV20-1,CSATYTGQGHGYTF,TGCAGTGCTACGTATACGGGACAGGGTCATGGCTACACCTTC
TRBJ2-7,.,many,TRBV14,CASSQPPWSHEQYF,TGTGCCAGCAGCCAACCTCCCTGGTCTCACGAGCAGTACTTC
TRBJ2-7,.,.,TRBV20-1,CSVLPRDRALYEQYF,TGCAGTGTCCTACCCCGGGACCGGGCCCTCTACGAGCAGTACTTC
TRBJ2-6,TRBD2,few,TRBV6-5,CASSYLRSSGSPGANVLTF,TGTGCCAGCAGTTACCTTAGGTCTAGCGGGAGTCCCGGGGCCAACGTCCTGACTTTC
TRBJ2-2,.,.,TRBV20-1,CSARPPGLGAGELFF,TGCAGTGCTAGACCTCCGGGTCTTGGGGCCGGGGAGCTGTTTTTT
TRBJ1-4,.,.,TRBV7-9,CASSLDSDEKLFF,TGCGCCAGCAGCCTGGACAGCGATGAAAAACTGTTTTTT
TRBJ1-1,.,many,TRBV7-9,CASSATIEAFF,TGTGCCAGCAGCGCCACTATTGAAGCTTTCTTT
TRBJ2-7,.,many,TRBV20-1,CSPKRDGSYEQYF,TGCAGTCCTAAAAGGGACGGCTCCTACGAGCAGTACTTC
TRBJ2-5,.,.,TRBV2,CASSARVGVQGAGTQYF,TGTGCCAGCAGTGCCAGGGTAGGGGTCCAAGGAGCGGGGACCCAGTACTTC
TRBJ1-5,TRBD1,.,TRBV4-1,CASSQETGGYSNQPQHF,TGCGCCAGCAGCCAAGAGACAGGGGGTTATAGCAATCAGCCCCAGCATTTT
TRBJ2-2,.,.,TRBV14,CASSHGLLRTGELFF,TGTGCCAGCAGCCACGGTCTCCTAAGGACCGGGGAGCTGTTTTTT
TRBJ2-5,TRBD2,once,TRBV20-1,CSASYASGDVETQYF,TGCAGTGCTAGCTATGCTAGCGGGGATGTCGAGACCCAGTACTTC
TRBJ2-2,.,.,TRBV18,CASSPGQTGELFF,TGTGCCAGCTCACCAGGGCAGACCGGGGAGCTGTTTTTT
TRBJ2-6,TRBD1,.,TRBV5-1,CASSIRGPGDTEAF,TGCGCCAGCAGCATCAGGGGGCCGGGGGACACTGAAGCTTTC
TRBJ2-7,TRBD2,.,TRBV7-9,CASSPGIFSGRGSYEQYF,TGTGCCAGCAGCCCAGGAATTTTTAGCGGGAGGGGGTCCTACGAGCAGTACTTC
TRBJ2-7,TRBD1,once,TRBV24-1,CASNRQGSLEQYF,TGTGCCAGCAATAGACAGGGGTCTCTCGAGCAGTACTTC
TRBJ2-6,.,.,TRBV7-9,CASSLDGTGTGANVLTF,TGTGCCAGCAGCTTAGACGGAACAGGAACTGGGGCCAACGTCCTGACTTTC
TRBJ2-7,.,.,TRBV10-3,CAISEARHTGELCF,TGTGCCATCAGTGAGGCCAGACACACCGGGGAGCTGTGCTTC
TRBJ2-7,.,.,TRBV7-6,CASSLGPGPLRGEQYF,TGTGCCAGCAGCTTAGGTCCTGGTCCTCTCCGTGGCGAGCAGTACTTC
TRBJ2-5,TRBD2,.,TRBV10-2,CASTGTSGWDQYF,TGCGCCAGCACCGGGACTAGCGGGTGGGACCAGTACTTC
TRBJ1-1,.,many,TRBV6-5,CASSPKTKAFF,TGTGCCAGCAGTCCCAAAACAAAAGCTTTCTTT
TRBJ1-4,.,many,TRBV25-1,CASSEYPRRATNEKLFF,TGTGCCAGCAGTGAATATCCCCGACGGGCAACTAATGAAAAACTGTTTTTT
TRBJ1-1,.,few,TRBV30,CAWRGDTEAFF,TGTGCCTGGAGGGGCGACACTGAAGCTTTCTTT
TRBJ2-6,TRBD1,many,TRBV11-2,CASSADRTPGANVLTF,TGTGCCAGCAGCGCGGACAGGACTCCTGGGGCCAACGTCCTGACTTTC
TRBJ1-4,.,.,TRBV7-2,CASSARTYEKLFF,TGTGCCAGCAGTGCTAGGACCTATGAAAAACTGTTTTTT
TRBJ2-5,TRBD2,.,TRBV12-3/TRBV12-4,CASSGTGVGTSGSGGAETQYF,TGTGCCAGCAGTGGCACAGGGGTCGGAACTAGCGGGAGCGGGGGGGCTGAGACCCAGTACTTC
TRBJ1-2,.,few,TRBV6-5,CASSRIRQARGYTF,TGTGCCAGCAGTAGGATCCGACAGGCTCGTGGCTACACCTTC
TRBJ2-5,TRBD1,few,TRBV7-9,CASSTTGTAQYF,TGTGCCAGCAGCACTACCGGGACAGCCCAGTACTTC
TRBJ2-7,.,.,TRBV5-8,CASSLFRSVNYEQYF,TGTGCCAGCAGCCTTTTCCGTAGCGTGAACTACGAGCAGTACTTC
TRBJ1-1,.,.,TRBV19,CASSIRVMNTEAFF,TGTGCCAGTAGTATCAGGGTGATGAACACTGAAGCTTTCTTT
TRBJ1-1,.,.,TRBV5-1,CASSEDSTCFIEAFF,TGCGCCAGCAGCGAGGACAGTACTTGTTTCATTGAAGCTTTCTTT
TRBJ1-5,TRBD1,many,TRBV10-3,CAISGDRGEFGSNQPQHF,TGTGCCATCAGTGGAGACAGGGGAGAATTTGGGAGCAATCAGCCCCAGCATTTT
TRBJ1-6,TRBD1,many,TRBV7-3,CASSLRQGTALHF,TGTGCCAGCAGTCTTCGACAGGGAACGGCCCTCCACTTT
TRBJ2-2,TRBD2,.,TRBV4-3,CASSQDPGLAGDAGELFF,TGCGCCAGCAGCCAAGATCCCGGGCTAGCGGGAGACGCCGGGGAGCTGTTTTTT
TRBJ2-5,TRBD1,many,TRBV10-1,CASSPDRGVLTQYF,TGCGCCAGCAGTCCGGACAGGGGAGTTTTGACCCAGTACTTC
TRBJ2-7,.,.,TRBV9,CASSNGQTQQYF,TGTGCCAGCAGCAACGGACAGACCCAGCAGTACTTC
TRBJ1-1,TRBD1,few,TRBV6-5,CASNLNSDRANTEAFF,TGTGCCAGCAACCTGAATAGCGACAGGGCAAACACTGAAGCTTTCTTT
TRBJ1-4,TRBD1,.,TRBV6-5,CASSQQGARSEKLFF,TGTGCCAGCAGTCAGCAGGGGGCGCGTTCCGAAAAACTGTTTTTT
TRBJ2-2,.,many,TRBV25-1,CASSRGTVNTGELFF,TGTGCCAGCAGTCGGGGGACGGTGAACACCGGGGAGCTGTTTTTT
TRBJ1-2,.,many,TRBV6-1,CASRWAGTSNYGYTF,TGTGCCAGCAGATGGGCCGGGACATCAAACTATGGCTACACCTTC
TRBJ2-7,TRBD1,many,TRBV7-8,CASSSRQGDGYEQYF,TGTGCCAGCAGCTCCCGACAGGGTGACGGCTACGAGCAGTACTTC
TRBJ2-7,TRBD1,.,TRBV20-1,CSARVPGQTYEQYF,TGCAGTGCTAGAGTGCCGGGACAGACCTACGAGCAGTACTTC
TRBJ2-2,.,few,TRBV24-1,CATSDSHIGNTGELFF,TGTGCCACCAGTGATTCCCATATAGGCAACACCGGGGAGCTGTTTTTT
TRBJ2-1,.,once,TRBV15,CATSNGRFSSYNEQFF,TGTGCCACCAGCAACGGCAGGTTTAGCTCCTACAATGAGCAGTTCTTC
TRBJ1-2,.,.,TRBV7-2,CASSLTFKTDYGYTF,TGTGCCAGCAGCTTAACCTTTAAGACAGACTATGGCTACACCTTC
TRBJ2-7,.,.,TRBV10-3,CASSQDWGGQGYEQYF,TGTGCCAGCAGCCAAGACTGGGGGGGGCAGGGTTACGAGCAGTACTTC
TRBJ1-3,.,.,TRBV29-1,CSVDSGGTSSGNTIYF,TGCAGCGTTGATAGTGGGGGAACGAGCTCTGGAAACACCATATATTTT
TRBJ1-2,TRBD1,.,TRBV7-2,CASSLSLGQATDYGYTF,TGTGCCAGCAGTTTAAGCCTGGGACAGGCCACTGACTATGGCTACACCTTC
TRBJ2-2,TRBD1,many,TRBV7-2,CASSVTGLAGELFF,TGTGCCAGCAGCGTGACAGGGTTGGCCGGGGAGCTGTTTTTT
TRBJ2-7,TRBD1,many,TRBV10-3,CAISISGQGAIEQYF,TGTGCCATCAGCATCTCGGGACAGGGGGCCATCGAGCAGTACTTC
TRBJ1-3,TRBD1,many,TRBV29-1,CSVEITGAGNTIYF,TGCAGCGTTGAGATTACAGGGGCTGGAAACACCATATATTTT